This T cell receptor beta chain was obtained from a study of OX40 agonist ivuxolimab in advanced cancers. Study background: A history of anti-PD-1, anti-PD-L1 or anti-CTLA-4 therapy was acceptable, and approximately 40% had some. Study observations and caveats: CD4+ and CD8+ blood T cells expanded clonally by week 6 at 0.1 to 3.0 mg/kg.

Some clones are missing from TCRdb's copy, which holds only in-frame ones; the method was immunoSEQ multiplex PCR. The data show roughly 86,000 clones, over 80% seen once. For this clone: The antigen remains unidentified.

The sequences come from CD4+ or CD8+ T cells sorted from blood, collected in a trial of the OX40 agonist ivuxolimab. This sequence was found in an adult with an advanced solid tumor such as melanoma, head and neck, liver or kidney cancer.

CDR3 DNA: TGTGCCAGCAGCTCCCGGGACGGAGAAGGCAATACGCAGTATTTT. Its translation: CASSSRDGEGNTQYF. The chain recombines TRBV7-2 with TRBJ2-3, with D perhaps assigned TRBD1 or TRBD2 (5 bases each). Trimming stripped 4 bases from V and 7 bases from J, with 18 bases between. The CDR3 is made up of 15 amino acids. Germline values: CDR1 SGHTA, CDR2 FQGNSA.